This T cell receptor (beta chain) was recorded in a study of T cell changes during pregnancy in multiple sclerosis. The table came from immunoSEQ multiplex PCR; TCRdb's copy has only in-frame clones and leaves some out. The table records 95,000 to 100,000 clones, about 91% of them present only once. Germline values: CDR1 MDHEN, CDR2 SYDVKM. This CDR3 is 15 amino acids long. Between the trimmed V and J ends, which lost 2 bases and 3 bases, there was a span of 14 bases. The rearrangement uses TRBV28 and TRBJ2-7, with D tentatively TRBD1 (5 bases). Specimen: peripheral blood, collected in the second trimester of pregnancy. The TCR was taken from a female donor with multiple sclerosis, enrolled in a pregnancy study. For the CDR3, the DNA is TGTGCCAGCAGTTTAAGGGTAGGGGTTCGCTACGAGCAGTACTTC. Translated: CASSLRVGVRYEQYF. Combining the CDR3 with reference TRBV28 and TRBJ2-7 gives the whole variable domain DVKVTQSSRYLVKRTGEKVFLECVQDMDHENMFWYRQDPGLGLRLIYFSYDVKMKEKGDIPEGYSVSREKKERFSLILESASTNQTSMYLCASSLRVGVRYEQYFGPGTRLTVT.